A selection of T cell receptor beta chains follows, all from one sample in a study of molecular identifiers for immune sequencing clone quantification. MiXCR, run by TCRdb on the PCR reads, gives a single entry per CDR3 protein. In the table there are about 500,000 distinct CDR3 sequences, around 23% of which are singletons. The sequencing input was naive CD8+ T cells from blood, with Jurkat cell RNA spiked in. Source of these receptors: a human donor in good health. Some libraries in this study had Jurkat cell RNA spiked in. CDR3s include the opening cysteine and the closing phenylalanine or tryptophan. A D gene is named only where the DNA matches it firmly. Not all rows give a size; the values are once, few, many and, for expanded clones, a class.

V	size	D	J	DNA	CDR3
TRBV27	NA	NA	TRBJ1-6	TGTGCCAGCAGTTTAAGTCATGGATATTCACCCCTCCACTTT	CASSLSHGYSPLHF
TRBV5-1	many	NA	TRBJ2-1	TGCGCCAGCAGCTACAAAGAGAACAGGGTTCGATCCTACAATGAGCAGTTCTTC	CASSYKENRVRSYNEQFF
TRBV6-5	NA	NA	TRBJ1-2	TGTGCCAGCAGTTACGGGCGATCGGCGTATGGCTACACCTTC	CASSYGRSAYGYTF
TRBV27	few	TRBD1	TRBJ2-7	TGTGCCAGCAGTCCGCGATCAGGGGGCGCGTACGAGCAGTACTTC	CASSPRSGGAYEQYF
TRBV19	NA	NA	TRBJ1-2	TGTGCCAGTAGTATCAGCGGACTTAACTATGGCTACACCTTC	CASSISGLNYGYTF
TRBV25-1	NA	NA	TRBJ1-1	TGTGCCAGCAGTGAGGGGTCCCTTAAGCCCGCTGAAGCTTTCTTT	CASSEGSLKPAEAFF
TRBV29-1	many	NA	TRBJ2-1	TGCAGCGCCACCCTGGTCCCCGGGGTCTACAATGAGCAGTTCTTC	CSATLVPGVYNEQFF
TRBV4-1	few	NA	TRBJ1-2	TGCGCCAGCAGCCAAGATCAGGGGAGCTACACCTTC	CASSQDQGSYTF
TRBV19	few	NA	TRBJ2-7	TGTGCCAGTAGCGTCGGGAGCCCTAGCTACGAGCAGTACTTC	CASSVGSPSYEQYF
TRBV30	NA	NA	TRBJ1-1	TGTGCCTGGAGACCCACACAGAACACTGAAGCTTTCTTT	CAWRPTQNTEAFF
TRBV14	few	NA	TRBJ1-1	TGTGCCAGCAGCCAAGGTTGGTCTCCAATGAACACTGAAGCTTTCTTT	CASSQGWSPMNTEAFF
TRBV4-2	NA	NA	TRBJ1-2	TGTGCCAGCAGCCAAGTAACAGTCACAGATTCCAACTATGGCTACACCTTC	CASSQVTVTDSNYGYTF
TRBV7-9	few	TRBD1	TRBJ1-1	TGTGCCAGCAGCTTGCCTCTCCGGGACAGGGGGAGTGGGACTAACACTGAAGCTTTCTTT	CASSLPLRDRGSGTNTEAFF
TRBV2	few	NA	TRBJ2-1	TGTGCCAGCAGTCAACTAGCAAACTCAAAGGGTGAGCAGTTCTTC	CASSQLANSKGEQFF
TRBV12-3/TRBV12-4	NA	TRBD1	TRBJ1-6	TGTGCCAGCCAGGGGGCTCTTGGTTCACCCCTCCACTTT	CASQGALGSPLHF
TRBV28	NA	TRBD1	TRBJ2-1	TGTGCCAGCAGTTTTACAGGGGGCGCAGGTAATGAGCAGTTCTTC	CASSFTGGAGNEQFF
TRBV7-2	once	TRBD1	TRBJ2-1	TGTGCCAGCAGCCCCCAGGACAGGGGGCCAAACTACAATGAGCAGTTCTTC	CASSPQDRGPNYNEQFF
TRBV4-3	few	NA	TRBJ2-7	TGCGCCAGCAGCCAAGACAGGACGGGCAACTACGAGCAGTACTTC	CASSQDRTGNYEQYF
TRBV4-1	NA	NA	TRBJ2-1	TGCGCCAGCAGCCAGCAGGGACTCTCCTACAATGAGCAGTTCTTC	CASSQQGLSYNEQFF
TRBV27	NA	TRBD1	TRBJ2-7	TGTGCCAGCCGTCCCCAGGGACAGGGTCGGCCCTACGAGCAGTACTTC	CASRPQGQGRPYEQYF
TRBV24-1	many	NA	TRBJ2-1	TGTGCCACCAGTTTGGGGGGTAATGAGCAGTTCTTC	CATSLGGNEQFF
TRBV6-2/TRBV6-3	few	NA	TRBJ1-2	TGTGCCAGCAGTTACAATCCCGAGTTCCCGGGAACCTTC	CASSYNPEFPGTF
TRBV7-2	few	NA	TRBJ2-1	TGTGCCAGCAGCCAGGACTTGAATAGCAATGAGCAGTTCTTC	CASSQDLNSNEQFF
TRBV19	NA	TRBD2	TRBJ2-7	TGTGCCAGTAGTGCCGGACTAGCGGGAGGGCTGGCCGAGCAGTACTTC	CASSAGLAGGLAEQYF
TRBV2	few	NA	TRBJ2-7	TGTGCCAGCAGCATGAATTCGGGGGCCTCCTACGAGCAGTACTTC	CASSMNSGASYEQYF
TRBV28	NA	NA	TRBJ2-3	TGTGCCGGCAGTTCCGACACCGGGGATACGCAGTATTTT	CAGSSDTGDTQYF
TRBV2	NA	NA	TRBJ2-1	TGTGCCAGCAGTGAAATGGGGAGTGAGCAGTTCTTC	CASSEMGSEQFF
TRBV12-3/TRBV12-4	many	NA	TRBJ1-4	TGTGCCAGCAGCCTCCAACGGGATCCAACTAATGAAAAACTGTTTTTT	CASSLQRDPTNEKLFF
TRBV9	few	TRBD2	TRBJ2-7	TGTGCCAGCAGCGGCAGCGGGGGGGATGTCGAGCAGTACTTC	CASSGSGGDVEQYF
TRBV3-1	NA	TRBD1	TRBJ2-2	TGTGCCAGCAGCCAAGATCAGGGGGCTACGGAGCTGTTTTTT	CASSQDQGATELFF
TRBV12-3/TRBV12-4	few	TRBD1	TRBJ2-7	TGTGCCAGCAGTCCGACAGGGTACTACGAGCAGTACTTC	CASSPTGYYEQYF
TRBV2	NA	NA	TRBJ2-7	TGTGCCAGCGACTACCCGACCGAGCAGTACTTC	CASDYPTEQYF
TRBV4-1	NA	NA	TRBJ2-2	TGCGCCAGCAGCCAGGGGCCGGCAGGGGTACCCTCGAACACCGGGGAGCTGTTTTTT	CASSQGPAGVPSNTGELFF
TRBV6-2/TRBV6-3	few	NA	TRBJ2-1	TGTGCCAGCAGTTACTTTGACGGCAATGAGCAGTTCTTC	CASSYFDGNEQFF
TRBV30	few	TRBD1	TRBJ1-1	TGTGCCTGGGAGGACATAACAGGGGCGGTGAACACTGAAGCTTTCTTT	CAWEDITGAVNTEAFF
TRBV28	few	TRBD2	TRBJ2-5	TGTGCCAGCAGGGCAAGCGGGGGCTACCAAGAGACCCAGTACTTC	CASRASGGYQETQYF